The clone carrying this T cell receptor (beta chain) was observed at least ten times. The study's library attached unique molecular identifiers to single cDNA molecules. TCRdb redid the calling of the RACE reads with MiXCR, one entry per CDR3 protein. Of fewer than 400,000 distinct CDR3 sequences in the sample, about 7% were seen once. This sample was taken from a study of human T cells and chemical hapten exposure. The overall study: Sensitization involved placing 2% DPC onto a 2 cm by 2 cm region of upper inner arm skin.

Time point: patch test 1, 2 weeks after DPC sensitization. Treatment defined: therapeutic diphenylcyclopropenone sensitization with weekly scalp DPC. This TCR was sampled from a young woman with alopecia areata. Some clones in this sample may be carry-over from other donors' samples. The sample consisted of whole blood, taken in connection with sensitization to the hapten diphenylcyclopropenone (DPC).

The DNA of the CDR3 is TGTGCCAGCGGCCGGACGGCAACAGATACGCAGTATTTT. This encodes CASGRTATDTQYF. The chain is built from TRBV28 and TRBJ2-3; no firm D call. The CDR3 is 13 residues long. V was shortened by 8 bases and J by 3 bases, with 12 bases between the two germline ends. The V gene's germline CDR1 is MDHEN and CDR2 SYDVKM.